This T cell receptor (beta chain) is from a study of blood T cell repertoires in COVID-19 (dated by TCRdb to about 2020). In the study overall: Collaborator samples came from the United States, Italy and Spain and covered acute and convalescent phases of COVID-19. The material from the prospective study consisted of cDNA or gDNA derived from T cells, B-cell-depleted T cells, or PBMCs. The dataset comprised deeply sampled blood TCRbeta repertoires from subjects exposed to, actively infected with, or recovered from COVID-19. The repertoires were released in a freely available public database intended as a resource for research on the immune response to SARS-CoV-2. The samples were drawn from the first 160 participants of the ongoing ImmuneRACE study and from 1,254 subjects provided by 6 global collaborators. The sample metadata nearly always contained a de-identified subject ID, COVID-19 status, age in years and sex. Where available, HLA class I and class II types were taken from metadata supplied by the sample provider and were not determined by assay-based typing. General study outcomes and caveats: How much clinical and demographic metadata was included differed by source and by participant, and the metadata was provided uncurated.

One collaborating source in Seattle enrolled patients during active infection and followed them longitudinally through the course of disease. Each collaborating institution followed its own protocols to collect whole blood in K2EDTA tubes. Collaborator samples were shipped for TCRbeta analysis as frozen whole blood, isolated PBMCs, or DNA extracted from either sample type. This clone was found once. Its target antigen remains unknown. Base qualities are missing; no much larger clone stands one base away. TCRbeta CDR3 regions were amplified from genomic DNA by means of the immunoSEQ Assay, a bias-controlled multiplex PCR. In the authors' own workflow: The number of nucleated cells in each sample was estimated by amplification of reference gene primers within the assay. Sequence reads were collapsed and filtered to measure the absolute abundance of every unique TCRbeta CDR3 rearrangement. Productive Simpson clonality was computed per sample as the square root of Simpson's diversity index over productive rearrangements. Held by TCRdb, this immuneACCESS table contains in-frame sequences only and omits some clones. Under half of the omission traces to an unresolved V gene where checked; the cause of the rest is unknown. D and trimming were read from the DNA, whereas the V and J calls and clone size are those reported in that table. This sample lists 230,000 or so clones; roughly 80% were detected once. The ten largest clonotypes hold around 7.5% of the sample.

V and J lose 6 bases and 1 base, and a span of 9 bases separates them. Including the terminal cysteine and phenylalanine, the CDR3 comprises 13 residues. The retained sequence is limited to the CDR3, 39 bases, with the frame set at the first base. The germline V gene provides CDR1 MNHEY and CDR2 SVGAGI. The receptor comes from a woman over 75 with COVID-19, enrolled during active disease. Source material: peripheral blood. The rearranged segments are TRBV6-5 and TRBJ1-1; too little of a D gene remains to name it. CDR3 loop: CASRRGPNTEAFF. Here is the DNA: TGTGCCAGCAGACGCGGGCCGAACACTGAAGCTTTCTTT.